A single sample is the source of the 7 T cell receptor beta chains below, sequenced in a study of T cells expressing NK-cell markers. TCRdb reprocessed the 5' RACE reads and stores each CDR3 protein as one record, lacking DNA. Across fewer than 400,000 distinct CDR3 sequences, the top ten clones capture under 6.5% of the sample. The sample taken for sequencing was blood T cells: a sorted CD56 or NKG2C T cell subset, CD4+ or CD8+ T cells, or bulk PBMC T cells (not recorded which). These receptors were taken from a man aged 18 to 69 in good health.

The CDR3 sequence: CASSLGTGAMRGTQYF. The V call is TRBV5-1, the J call TRBJ2-3; with no DNA, the TCRdb D assignment of TRBD1 cannot be verified. Germline loops: CDR1 SGHRS, CDR2 YFSETQ. The CDR3 has 16 amino acids.

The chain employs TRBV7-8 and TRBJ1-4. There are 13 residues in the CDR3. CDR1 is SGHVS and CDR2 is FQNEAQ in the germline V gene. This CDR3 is CASSSAANEKLFF.

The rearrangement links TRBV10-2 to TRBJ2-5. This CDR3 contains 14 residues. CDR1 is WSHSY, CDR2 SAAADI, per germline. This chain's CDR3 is CASSREPQRETQYF.

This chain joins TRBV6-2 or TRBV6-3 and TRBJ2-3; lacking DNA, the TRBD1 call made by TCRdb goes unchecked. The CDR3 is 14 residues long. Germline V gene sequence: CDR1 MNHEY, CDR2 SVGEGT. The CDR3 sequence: CASSPGGATDTQYF.

CDR3 amino acids: CASSNWTSGSYEQYF. V and J are TRBV21-1 and TRBJ2-7; TCRdb proposes TRBD2, but this gene call is untestable without DNA. TRBV21-1 is annotated as a pseudogene. This CDR3 is 15 amino acids long.

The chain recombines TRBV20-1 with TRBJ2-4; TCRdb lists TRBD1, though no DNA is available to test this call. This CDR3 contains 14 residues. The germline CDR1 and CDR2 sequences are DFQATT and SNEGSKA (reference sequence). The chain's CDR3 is CSATTGRAKNIQYF.

The CDR3: CASSQGQRLAGGNEQFF. V usage is TRBV4-2 and J usage is TRBJ2-1; TCRdb designates TRBD2, a call that cannot be tested without DNA. The germline V gene has CDR1 LGHNA and CDR2 YNFKEQ. The CDR3 is 17 residues long.